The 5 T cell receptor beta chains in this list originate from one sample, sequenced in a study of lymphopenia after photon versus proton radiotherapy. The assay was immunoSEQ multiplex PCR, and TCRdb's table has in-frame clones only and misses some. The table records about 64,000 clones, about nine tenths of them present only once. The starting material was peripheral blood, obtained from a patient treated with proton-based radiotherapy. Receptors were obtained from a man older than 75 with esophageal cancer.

The CDR3 loop is CAWSGPGMGYGYTF. CDR3 DNA sequence: TGTGCCTGGAGCGGCCCGGGAATGGGCTATGGCTACACCTTC. The genes are TRBV30 and TRBJ1-2; unclear D gene. The CDR3 contains 14 residues. The V and J ends lost 3 bases and 4 bases respectively, with 15 bases between them. The germline CDR1 and CDR2 sequences are GTSNPN and SVGIG (reference sequence).

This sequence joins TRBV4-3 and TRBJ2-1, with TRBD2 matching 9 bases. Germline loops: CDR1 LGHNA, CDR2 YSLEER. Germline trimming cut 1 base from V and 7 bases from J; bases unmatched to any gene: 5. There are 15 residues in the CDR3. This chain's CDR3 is CASSQVSGGRNEQFF. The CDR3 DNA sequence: TGCGCCAGCAGCCAAGTGAGCGGGGGGAGGAATGAGCAGTTCTTC.

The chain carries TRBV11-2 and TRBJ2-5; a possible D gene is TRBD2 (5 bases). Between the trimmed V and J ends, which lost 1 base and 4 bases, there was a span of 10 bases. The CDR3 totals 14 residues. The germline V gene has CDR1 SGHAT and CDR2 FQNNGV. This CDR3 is CASSLGGRGETQYF. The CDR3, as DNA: TGTGCCAGCAGCTTAGGCGGGCGCGGAGAGACCCAGTACTTC.

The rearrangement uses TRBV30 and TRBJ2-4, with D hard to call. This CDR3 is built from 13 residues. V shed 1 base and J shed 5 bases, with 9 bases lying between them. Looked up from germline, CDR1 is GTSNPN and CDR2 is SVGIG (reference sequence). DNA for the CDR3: TGTGCCTGGAGTGCGGGCACCCAAAACATTCAGTACTTC. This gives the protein CAWSAGTQNIQYF. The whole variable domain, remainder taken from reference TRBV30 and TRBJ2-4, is SQTIHQWPATLVQPVGSPLSLECTVEGTSNPNLYWYRQAAGRGLQLLFYSVGIGQISSEVPQNLSASRPQDRQFILSSKKLLLSDSGFYLCAWSAGTQNIQYFGAGTRLSVL.

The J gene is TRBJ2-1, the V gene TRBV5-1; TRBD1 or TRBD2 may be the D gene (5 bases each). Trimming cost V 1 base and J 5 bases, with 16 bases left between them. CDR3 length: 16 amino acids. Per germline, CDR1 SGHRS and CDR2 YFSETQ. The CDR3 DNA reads TGCGCCAGCAGCTTGACGGGGACCCAAGTTCACAATGAGCAGTTCTTC. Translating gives CASSLTGTQVHNEQFF.